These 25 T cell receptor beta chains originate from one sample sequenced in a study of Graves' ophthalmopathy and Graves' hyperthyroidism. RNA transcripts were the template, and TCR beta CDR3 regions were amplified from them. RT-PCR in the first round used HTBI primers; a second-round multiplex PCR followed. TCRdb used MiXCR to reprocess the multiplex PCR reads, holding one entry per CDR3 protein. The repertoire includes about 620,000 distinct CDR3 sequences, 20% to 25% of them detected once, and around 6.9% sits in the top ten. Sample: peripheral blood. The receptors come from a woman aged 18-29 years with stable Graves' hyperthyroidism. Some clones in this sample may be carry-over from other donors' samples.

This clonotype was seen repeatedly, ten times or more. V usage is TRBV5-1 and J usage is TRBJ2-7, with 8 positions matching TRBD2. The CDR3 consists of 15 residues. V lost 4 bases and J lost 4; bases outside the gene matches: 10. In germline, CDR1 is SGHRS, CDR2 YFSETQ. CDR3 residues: CASSEASGRGYEQYF. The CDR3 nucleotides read TGCGCCAGCAGCGAAGCAAGCGGGAGAGGGTACGAGCAGTACTTC.

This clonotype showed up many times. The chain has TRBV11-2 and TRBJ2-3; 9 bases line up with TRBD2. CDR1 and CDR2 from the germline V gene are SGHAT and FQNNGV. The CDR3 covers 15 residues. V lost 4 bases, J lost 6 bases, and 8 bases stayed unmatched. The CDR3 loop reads CASSSIAGDGDTQYF. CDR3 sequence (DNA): TGTGCCAGCAGCTCGATAGCGGGAGATGGTGATACGCAGTATTTT.

DNA for the CDR3: TGTGCCAGCAGCCAAGATGACAGGGGACAGACCCAGTACTTC. This sequence encodes CASSQDDRGQTQYF. The chain employs TRBV12-3 or TRBV12-4 and TRBJ2-5; 8 bases agree with TRBD1. The CDR3 is made up of 14 amino acids. V shed 6 bases and J 6 bases; nucleotides not matched to a gene: 9.

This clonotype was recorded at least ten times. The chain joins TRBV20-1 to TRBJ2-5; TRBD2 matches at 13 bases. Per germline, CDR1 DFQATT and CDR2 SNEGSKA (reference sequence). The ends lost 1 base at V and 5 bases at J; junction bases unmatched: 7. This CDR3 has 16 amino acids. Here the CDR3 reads CSARVLLAGGRETQYF. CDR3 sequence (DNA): TGCAGTGCTAGAGTTTTACTAGCGGGAGGGCGGGAGACCCAGTACTTC.

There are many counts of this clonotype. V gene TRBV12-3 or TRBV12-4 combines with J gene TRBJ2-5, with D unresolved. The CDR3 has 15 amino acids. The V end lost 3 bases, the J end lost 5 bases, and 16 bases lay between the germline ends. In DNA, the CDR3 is TGTGCCAGCAGTTTCTCAGGACCAGCTCAGGAGACCCAGTACTTC. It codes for CASSFSGPAQETQYF.

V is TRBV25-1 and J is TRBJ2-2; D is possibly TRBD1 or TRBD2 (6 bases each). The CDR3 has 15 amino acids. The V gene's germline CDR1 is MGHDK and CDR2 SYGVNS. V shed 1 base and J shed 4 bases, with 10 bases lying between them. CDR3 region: CASSESRGGTGELFF. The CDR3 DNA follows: TGTGCCAGCAGTGAATCCAGGGGAGGCACCGGGGAGCTGTTTTTT.

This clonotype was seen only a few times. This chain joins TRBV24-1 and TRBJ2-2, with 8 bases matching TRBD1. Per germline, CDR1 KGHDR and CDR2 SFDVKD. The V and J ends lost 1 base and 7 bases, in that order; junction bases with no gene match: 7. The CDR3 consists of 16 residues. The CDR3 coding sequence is TGTGCCACCAGTGATTTTAGAGACAGGGGAGGCGGGGAGCTGTTTTTT. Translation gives CATSDFRDRGGGELFF.

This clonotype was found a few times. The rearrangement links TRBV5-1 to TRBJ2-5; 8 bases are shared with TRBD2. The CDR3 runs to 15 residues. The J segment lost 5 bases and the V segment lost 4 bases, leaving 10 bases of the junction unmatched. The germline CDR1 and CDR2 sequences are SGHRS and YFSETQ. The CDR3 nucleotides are TGCGCCAGCAGCGCCTCGGGGGGGCCTAGGGAGACCCAGTACTTC. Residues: CASSASGGPRETQYF.

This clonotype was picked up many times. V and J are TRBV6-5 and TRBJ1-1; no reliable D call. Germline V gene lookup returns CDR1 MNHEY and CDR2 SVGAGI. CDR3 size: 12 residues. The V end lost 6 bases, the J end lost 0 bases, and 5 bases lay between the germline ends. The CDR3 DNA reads TGTGCCAGCAGGTTTATGAACACTGAAGCTTTCTTT. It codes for CASRFMNTEAFF.

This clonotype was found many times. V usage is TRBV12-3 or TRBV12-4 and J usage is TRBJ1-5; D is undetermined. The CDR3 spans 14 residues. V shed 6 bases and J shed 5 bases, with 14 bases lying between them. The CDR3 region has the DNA TGTGCCAGCAGCGACCAGTTGCCGGATCAGCCCCAGCATTTT. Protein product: CASSDQLPDQPQHF.

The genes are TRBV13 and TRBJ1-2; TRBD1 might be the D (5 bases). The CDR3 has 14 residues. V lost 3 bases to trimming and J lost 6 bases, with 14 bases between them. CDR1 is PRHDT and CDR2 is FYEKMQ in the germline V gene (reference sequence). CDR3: CASSFRGVSNGYTF. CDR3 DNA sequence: TGTGCCAGCAGCTTCAGAGGGGTTTCCAATGGCTACACCTTC.

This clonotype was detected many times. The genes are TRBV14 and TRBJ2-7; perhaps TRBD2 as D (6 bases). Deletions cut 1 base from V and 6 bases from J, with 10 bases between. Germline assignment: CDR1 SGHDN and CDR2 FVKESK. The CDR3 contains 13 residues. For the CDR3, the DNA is TGTGCCAGCAGCCAAGTTGGGACTGCCGAGCAGTACTTC. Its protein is CASSQVGTAEQYF.

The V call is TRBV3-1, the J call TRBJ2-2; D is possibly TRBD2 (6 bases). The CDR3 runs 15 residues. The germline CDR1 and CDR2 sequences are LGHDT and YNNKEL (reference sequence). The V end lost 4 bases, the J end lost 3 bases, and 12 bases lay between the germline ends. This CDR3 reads CASSLQGLDTGELFF. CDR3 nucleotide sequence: TGTGCCAGCAGCCTTCAGGGACTGGACACCGGGGAGCTGTTTTTT.

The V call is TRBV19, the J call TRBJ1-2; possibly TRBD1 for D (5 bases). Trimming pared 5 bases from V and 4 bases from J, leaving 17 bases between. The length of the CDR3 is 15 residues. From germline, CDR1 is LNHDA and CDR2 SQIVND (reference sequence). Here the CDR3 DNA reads TGTGCCAGTAGTGTCCAGGGCCCGATGATCTATGGCTACACCTTC. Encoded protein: CASSVQGPMIYGYTF.

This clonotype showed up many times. The DNA for the CDR3 is TGTGCCAGCAGCTCATGGACAGGGGGCCACACTGAAGCTTTCTTT. Encoded protein: CASSSWTGGHTEAFF. The genes are TRBV7-9 and TRBJ1-1; TRBD1 aligns across 11 bases. The CDR3 has 15 amino acids. Germline values: CDR1 SEHNR, CDR2 FQNEAQ (reference sequence). J gave up 3 bases and V 4 bases, and 4 bases lay outside the gene matches.

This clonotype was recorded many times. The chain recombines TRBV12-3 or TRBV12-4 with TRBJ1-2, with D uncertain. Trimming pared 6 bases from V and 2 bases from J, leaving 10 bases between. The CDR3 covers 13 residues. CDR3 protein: CASRPDGNYGYTF. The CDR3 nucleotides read TGTGCCAGCAGACCAGACGGGAACTATGGCTACACCTTC.

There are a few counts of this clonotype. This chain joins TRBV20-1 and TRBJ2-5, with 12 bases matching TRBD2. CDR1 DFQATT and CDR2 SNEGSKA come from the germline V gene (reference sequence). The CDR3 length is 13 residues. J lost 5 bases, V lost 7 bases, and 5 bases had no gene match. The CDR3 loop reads CSGGGTSGETQYF. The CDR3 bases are TGCAGTGGCGGGGGGACTAGCGGGGAGACCCAGTACTTC.

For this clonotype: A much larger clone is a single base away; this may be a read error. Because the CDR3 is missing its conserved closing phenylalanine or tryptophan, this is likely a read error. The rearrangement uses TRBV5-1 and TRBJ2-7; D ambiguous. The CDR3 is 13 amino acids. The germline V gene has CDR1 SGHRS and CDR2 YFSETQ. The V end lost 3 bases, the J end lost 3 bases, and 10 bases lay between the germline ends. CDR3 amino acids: CASSYRQFYEQYY. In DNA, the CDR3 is TGCGCCAGCAGCTACCGACAATTCTACGAGCAGTACTAC.

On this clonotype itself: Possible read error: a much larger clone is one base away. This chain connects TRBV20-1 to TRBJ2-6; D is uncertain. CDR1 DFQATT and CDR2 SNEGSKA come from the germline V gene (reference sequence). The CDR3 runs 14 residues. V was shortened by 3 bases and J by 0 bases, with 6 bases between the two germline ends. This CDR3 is CSARSGSGANVLTF. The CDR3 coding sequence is TGCAGTGCTAGGTCAGGCTCTGGGGCCAACGTCCTGACTTTC.

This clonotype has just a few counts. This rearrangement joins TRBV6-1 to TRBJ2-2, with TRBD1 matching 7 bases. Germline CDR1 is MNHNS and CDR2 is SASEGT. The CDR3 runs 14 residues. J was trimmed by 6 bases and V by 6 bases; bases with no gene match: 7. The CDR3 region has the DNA TGTGCCAGCAGGCCGCCGACAGGGTCCGGGGAGCTGTTTTTT. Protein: CASRPPTGSGELFF.

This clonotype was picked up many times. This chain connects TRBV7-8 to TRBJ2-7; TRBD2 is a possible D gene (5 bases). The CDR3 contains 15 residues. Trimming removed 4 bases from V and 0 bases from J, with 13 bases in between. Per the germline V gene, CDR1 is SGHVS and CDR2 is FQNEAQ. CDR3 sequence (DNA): TGTGCCAGCAGCTCCCGGGGTCCGAGCTCCTACGAGCAGTACTTC. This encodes CASSSRGPSSYEQYF.

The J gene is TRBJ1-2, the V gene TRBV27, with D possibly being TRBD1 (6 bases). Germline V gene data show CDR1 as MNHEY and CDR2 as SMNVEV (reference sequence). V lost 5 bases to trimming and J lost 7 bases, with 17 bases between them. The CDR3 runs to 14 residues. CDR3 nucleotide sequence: TGTGCCAGCAGTGCCACAGGGCTACAGTCTGGCTACACCTTC. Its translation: CASSATGLQSGYTF.

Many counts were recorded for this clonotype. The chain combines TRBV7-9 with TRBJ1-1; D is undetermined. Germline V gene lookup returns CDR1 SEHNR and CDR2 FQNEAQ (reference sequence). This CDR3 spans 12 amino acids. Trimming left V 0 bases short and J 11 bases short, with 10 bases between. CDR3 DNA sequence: TGTGCCAGCAGCTTAGCAACACCTGCGGCTTTCTTT. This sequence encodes CASSLATPAAFF.

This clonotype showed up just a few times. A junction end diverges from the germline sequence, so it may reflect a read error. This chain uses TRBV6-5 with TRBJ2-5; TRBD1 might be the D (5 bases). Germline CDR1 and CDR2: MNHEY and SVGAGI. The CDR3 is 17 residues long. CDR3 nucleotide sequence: TGTGCCAGCAGTTACGGGGCTCTCACTTCTACCCAAGAGACCAAGTACTTC. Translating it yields CASSYGALTSTQETKYF.

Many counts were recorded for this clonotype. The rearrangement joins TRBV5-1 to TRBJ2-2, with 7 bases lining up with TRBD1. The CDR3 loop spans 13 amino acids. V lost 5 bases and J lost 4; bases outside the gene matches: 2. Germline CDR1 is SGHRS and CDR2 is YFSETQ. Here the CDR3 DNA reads TGCGCCAGCAGGGCAGGGGGCACCGGGGAGCTGTTTTTT. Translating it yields CASRAGGTGELFF. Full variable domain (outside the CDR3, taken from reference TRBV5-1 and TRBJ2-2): KAGVTQTPRYLIKTRGQQVTLSCSPISGHRSVSWYQQTPGQGLQFLFEYFSETQRNKGNFPGRFSGRQFSNSRSEMNVSTLELGDSALYLCASRAGGTGELFFGEGSRLTVL.